These 14 T cell receptor beta chains originate from one sample sequenced in a study of blood T cell repertoires in COVID-19. The repertoire was sequenced with immunoSEQ multiplex PCR; TCRdb's copy has only in-frame clones and lacks some. Of 240,000 or so clones listed, approximately 86% are singletons. Sequenced material: PBMCs or T cells enriched from blood (not recorded which). These receptor sequences come from a woman in her thirties or forties with acute COVID-19.

V usage is TRBV7-8 and J usage is TRBJ2-7; a possible D gene is TRBD1 (5 bases). The CDR3 loop spans 16 amino acids. V was trimmed by 0 bases and J by 3 bases, leaving 15 bases between them. Germline assignment: CDR1 SGHVS and CDR2 FQNEAQ. The CDR3 nucleotides are TGTGCCAGCAGCTTAGCGGTTGGGGCGGCTGACTACGAGCAGTACTTC. Amino acids: CASSLAVGAADYEQYF.

The chain combines TRBV14 with TRBJ2-1, with 12 bases identical to TRBD2. The CDR3 has 16 amino acids. Germline V CDR1 and CDR2: SGHDN, FVKESK. V dropped 3 bases and J dropped 4; count of bases not matched to a gene: 4. In nucleotides, the CDR3 is TGTGCCAGCAGCCATCTAGCGGGAGGGGTTTACAATGAGCAGTTCTTC. Translation gives CASSHLAGGVYNEQFF.

The rearrangement joins TRBV9 to TRBJ2-2; D possibly corresponds to TRBD2 (6 bases). Looked up from germline, CDR1 is SGDLS and CDR2 is YYNGEE. Trimming pared 4 bases from V and 8 bases from J, leaving 15 bases between. The CDR3 covers 14 residues. The CDR3 loop reads CASSPDPREGELFF. The CDR3 nucleotides read TGTGCCAGCAGCCCGGACCCCCGGGAGGGGGAGCTGTTTTTT.

The chain employs TRBV5-1 and TRBJ1-1; 8 bases agree with TRBD1. This CDR3 spans 14 amino acids. With V trimmed by 4 bases and J by 5 bases, 7 bases remained unmatched. In germline, CDR1 is SGHRS, CDR2 YFSETQ. The DNA of the CDR3 is TGCGCCAGCAGCGGAGGGACAGGTAGGACTGAAGCTTTCTTT. Its translation is CASSGGTGRTEAFF.

The genes are TRBV3-1 (or the pseudogene TRBV3-2) and TRBJ1-6, with unresolved D. V was shortened by 4 bases and J by 14 bases, with 12 bases between the two germline ends. The CDR3 is made up of 12 amino acids. CDR1 and CDR2 from the germline V gene are LGHDT and YNNKEL (reference sequence). The CDR3: CASSLRTGSLHF. The CDR3 region has the DNA TGTGCCAGCAGCCTTAGGACGGGGTCCCTCCACTTT.

The gene calls are TRBV2 and TRBJ1-5, with a weak D call TRBD1 (6 bases). Per the germline V gene, CDR1 is SNHLY and CDR2 is FYNNEI. This CDR3 is built from 16 residues. The V gene lost 6 bases and the J gene lost 2 bases, with 17 bases spanning the gap. In DNA form, the CDR3 reads TGTGCCAGCAGGAAAACCACAGGGTTGGGCAATCAGCCCCAGCATTTT. Its protein product is CASRKTTGLGNQPQHF.

This clone was seen only once. J is TRBJ1-4 and V is TRBV9; no firm D call. The germline V and J ends were trimmed by 4 bases and 8 bases, with 12 bases remaining between them. The CDR3 totals 13 residues. From germline, CDR1 is SGDLS and CDR2 YYNGEE. The CDR3 is CASSRGQREKLFF. The CDR3 bases are TGTGCCAGCAGCCGGGGTCAGAGGGAAAAACTGTTTTTT.

This chain joins TRBV27 and TRBJ2-3; 12 bases are a match to TRBD2. This CDR3 region has 15 residues. The ends lost 3 bases at V and 6 bases at J; junction bases unmatched: 4. The germline V gene has CDR1 MNHEY and CDR2 SMNVEV (reference sequence). The CDR3 here is CASSLLAGGTDTQYF. The CDR3 bases are TGTGCCAGCAGTTTGCTAGCGGGAGGGACGGATACGCAGTATTTT.

The CDR3 loop reads CASALRRVTGSSYEQYF. The CDR3 DNA follows: TGTGCCAGCGCCCTACGGCGCGTTACAGGGAGCTCCTACGAGCAGTACTTC. The chain combines TRBV5-8 with TRBJ2-7, with a weak D call TRBD1 (6 bases). Germline V gene lookup returns CDR1 SGHTS and CDR2 YDEGEE. The CDR3 is made up of 17 amino acids. V lost 7 bases, J lost 0 bases, and 23 bases lay in between.

The chain has TRBV30 and TRBJ1-2; tentatively, D is TRBD1 (5 bases). Germline CDR1 GTSNPN, CDR2 SVGIG (reference sequence). V was pared by 5 bases and J by 7 bases, with 11 bases between. The length of the CDR3 is 11 residues. This CDR3 reads CAWAGGFGYTF. The DNA for the CDR3 is TGTGCCTGGGCGGGGGGGTTTGGCTACACCTTC.

The table lists this clone with a few counts. Here the CDR3 reads CASSPGTGQETQYF. DNA for the CDR3: TGCGCCAGCAGCCCCGGGACAGGACAAGAGACCCAGTACTTC. The chain is built from TRBV5-1 and TRBJ2-5; TRBD1 matches 8 bases. J lost 2 bases, V lost 4 bases, and 4 bases had no gene match. Germline V gives CDR1 SGHRS, CDR2 YFSETQ. This CDR3 is built from 14 residues.

This sequence joins TRBV14 and TRBJ1-1, with D possibly being TRBD1 (6 bases). The CDR3 is 14 amino acids. Germline V gene lookup returns CDR1 SGHDN and CDR2 FVKESK. V gave up 1 base and J gave up 0 bases, with 6 bases separating them. The CDR3 loop reads CASSQGTVNTEAFF. The CDR3 region has the DNA TGTGCCAGCAGCCAAGGGACAGTGAACACTGAAGCTTTCTTT.

The chain couples TRBV2 to TRBJ2-1; D may be TRBD2 (5 bases). CDR3 length: 16 residues. V lost 4 bases and J 2 bases, leaving 15 bases between the germline ends. In germline, CDR1 is SNHLY, CDR2 FYNNEI. CDR3 in DNA: TGTGCCAGCAGTGTCCGTCGGGATTCAACCTACAATGAGCAGTTCTTC. It is translated as CASSVRRDSTYNEQFF.

This clone showed up just once. The V gene is TRBV7-3, the J gene TRBJ2-3; 9 nucleotides agree with TRBD2. Germline CDR1 reads SGHTA; CDR2 reads FQGTGA. The CDR3 covers 14 residues. J was trimmed by 5 bases and V by 3 bases; bases with no gene match: 3. The CDR3 spells CASSFSGSGDTQYF. DNA for the CDR3: TGTGCCAGCAGCTTTAGCGGGAGTGGAGATACGCAGTATTTT.